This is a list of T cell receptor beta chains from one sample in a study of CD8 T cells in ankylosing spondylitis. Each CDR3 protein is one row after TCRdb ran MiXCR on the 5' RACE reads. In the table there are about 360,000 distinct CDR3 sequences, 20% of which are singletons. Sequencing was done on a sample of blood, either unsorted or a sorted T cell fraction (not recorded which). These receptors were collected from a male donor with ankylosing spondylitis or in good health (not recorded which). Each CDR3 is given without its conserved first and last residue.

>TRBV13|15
ASSLGSEGGLRETQY
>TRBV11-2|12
ASSRWGARETQY
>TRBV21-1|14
ASSKEGQGTGETQY
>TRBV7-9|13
ASSAGTGLNTEAF
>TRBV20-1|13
SARDLRGGPNEQF
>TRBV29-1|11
SGETERTDTQY
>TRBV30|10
AWIGNGYEQY
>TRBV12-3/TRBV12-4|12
ASTQQGPGDTQY
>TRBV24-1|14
ATSETTGFAYNEQF
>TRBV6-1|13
ASSDYEGGDYGYT
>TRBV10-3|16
AISQTIKAGGPTDTQY
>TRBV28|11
ASSIRNQETQY
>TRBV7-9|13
ASSPRRDRPYEQY
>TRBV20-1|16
SAIKVGLAGGLAYEQY
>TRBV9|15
ASSVGGGTSGANVLT
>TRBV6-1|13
ASSPGGTATDTQY
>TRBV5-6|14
ASSPADRGRGDTQY
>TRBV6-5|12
ASSYAGAVGELF
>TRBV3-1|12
ASSSRDGNNEQF
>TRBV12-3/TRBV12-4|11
ASSPAFRGRAF
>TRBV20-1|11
SATTGSRETQY
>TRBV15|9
ATRAGDEQF
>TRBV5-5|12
ASSKADGYREQY
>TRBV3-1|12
ASSPGQGTYEQY
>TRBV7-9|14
ASSSSTGKEYNEQF
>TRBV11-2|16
ASSLDLWVGGDTDTQY
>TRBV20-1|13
SARKRGDSTGELF
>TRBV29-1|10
SAASGVGGYT
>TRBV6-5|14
ASSYSYGTGAYEQY
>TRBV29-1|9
SAGITGELF
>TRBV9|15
ASSVTGLALPTDTQY
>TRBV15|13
ATSRAAGSPYGYT
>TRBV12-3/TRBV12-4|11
ASSPNRVETQY
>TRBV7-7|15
ASSLSPRTRYQETQY
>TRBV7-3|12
ASSLVGGADTQY
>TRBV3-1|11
ASSPAEGYEQY
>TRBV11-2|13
ASSLDGTGGEKLF
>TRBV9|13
ASSLTGASYTEAF
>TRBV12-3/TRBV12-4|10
ASSSVVYEQY
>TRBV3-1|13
ASSQGIHRSDTQY
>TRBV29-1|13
SVVLLWGTGEKLF
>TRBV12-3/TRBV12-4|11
ASRSGQTYEQY
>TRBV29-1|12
SVQGGVLPDTQY
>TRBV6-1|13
ASSEWTENTGELF
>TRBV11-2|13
ASSPGHSSYNEQF
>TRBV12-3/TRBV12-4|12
ASTPGQGNTEAF
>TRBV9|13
ASSVDGPGEETQY
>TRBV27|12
ASSFLDFTDTQY
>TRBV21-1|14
ASSPGTDRNTGELF
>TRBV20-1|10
SARGFVYEQY
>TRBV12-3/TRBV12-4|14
ASSPLTGAPADTQY
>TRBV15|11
ATRTGGAGELF
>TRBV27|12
ASSPRSSNYGYT